This T cell receptor (beta chain) was sequenced during a study of cytomegalovirus exposure and HLA in healthy donors. Looking at the study overall: Later, an analysis reported that the roughly 120 validation repertoires had used the same platform as the roughly 720 first-cohort repertoires.

Regarding the study as a whole: Associated with cytomegalovirus, according to the listing, were 150 to 200 TCR beta chains. The classifier reportedly diagnosed cytomegalovirus status with high sensitivity and specificity. Most TCRs appeared rarely, but some public TCRs recurred in many donors.

This clone was seen just once. What it binds is not known. Assay: immunoSEQ multiplex PCR; the TCRdb copy retains only in-frame clones and omits some. Of some 200,000 clones listed, roughly 84% are singletons. The V and J ends lost 2 bases and 8 bases respectively, with 10 bases between them. CDR3 length: 12 amino acids. CDR1 and CDR2 from the germline V gene are SGHNT and YYREEE (reference sequence). The TCR comes from a woman younger than 45 in good health and CMV-seropositive. The chain carries TRBV5-4 and TRBJ1-2, with D perhaps TRBD1 (6 bases). The sample comprised PBMCs. The CDR3 DNA reads TGTGCCAGCAGCTTCGGGGGGCAGGGCTACACCTTC. Residues: CASSFGGQGYTF.